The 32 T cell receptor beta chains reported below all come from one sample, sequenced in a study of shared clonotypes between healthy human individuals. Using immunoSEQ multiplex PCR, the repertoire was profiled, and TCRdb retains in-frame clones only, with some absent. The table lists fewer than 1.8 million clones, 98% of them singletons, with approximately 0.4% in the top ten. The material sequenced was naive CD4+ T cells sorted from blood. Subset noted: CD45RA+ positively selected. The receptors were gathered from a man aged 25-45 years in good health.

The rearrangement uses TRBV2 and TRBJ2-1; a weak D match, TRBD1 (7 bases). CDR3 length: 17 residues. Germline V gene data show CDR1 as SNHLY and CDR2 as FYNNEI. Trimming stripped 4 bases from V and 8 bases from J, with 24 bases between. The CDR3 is CASSVSRGTEGRDEQFF. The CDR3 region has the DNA TGTGCCAGCAGTGTAAGCCGCGGGACAGAAGGTCGGGATGAGCAGTTCTTC.

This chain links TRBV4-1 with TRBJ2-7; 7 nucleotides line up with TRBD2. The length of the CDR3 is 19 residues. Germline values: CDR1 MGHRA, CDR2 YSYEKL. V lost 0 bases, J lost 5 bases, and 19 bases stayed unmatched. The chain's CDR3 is CASSQDRGRDYFIAHEQYF. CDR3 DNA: TGCGCCAGCAGCCAAGATCGAGGCCGGGACTATTTTATCGCCCACGAGCAGTACTTC.

The CDR3 DNA reads as TGTGCCAGCAGATCGACTTTCTACGAGCAGTACTTC. Translating it yields CASRSTFYEQYF. This chain connects TRBV27 to TRBJ2-7; D remains unclear. This CDR3 comprises 12 residues. The germline gives CDR1 MNHEY, CDR2 SMNVEV (reference sequence). V lost 6 bases to trimming and J lost 3 bases, with 9 bases between them.

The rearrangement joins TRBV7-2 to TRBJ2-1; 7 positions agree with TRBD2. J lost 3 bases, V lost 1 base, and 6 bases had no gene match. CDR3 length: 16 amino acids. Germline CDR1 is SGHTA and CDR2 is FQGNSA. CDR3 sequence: CASSLELASGYNEQFF. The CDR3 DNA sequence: TGTGCCAGCAGCTTAGAGTTGGCTAGCGGCTACAATGAGCAGTTCTTC.

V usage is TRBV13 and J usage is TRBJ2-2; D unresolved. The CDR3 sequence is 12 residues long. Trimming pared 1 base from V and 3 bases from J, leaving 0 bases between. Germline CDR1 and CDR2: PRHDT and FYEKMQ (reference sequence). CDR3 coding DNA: TGTGCCAGCAGCTTAGACACCGGGGAGCTGTTTTTT. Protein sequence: CASSLDTGELFF.

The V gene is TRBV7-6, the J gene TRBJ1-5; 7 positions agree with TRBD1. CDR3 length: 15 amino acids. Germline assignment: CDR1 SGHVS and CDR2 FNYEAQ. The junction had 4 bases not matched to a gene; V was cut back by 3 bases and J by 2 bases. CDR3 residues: CASSLEGAGNQPQHF. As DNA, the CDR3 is TGTGCCAGCAGCTTGGAGGGGGCGGGCAATCAGCCCCAGCATTTT.

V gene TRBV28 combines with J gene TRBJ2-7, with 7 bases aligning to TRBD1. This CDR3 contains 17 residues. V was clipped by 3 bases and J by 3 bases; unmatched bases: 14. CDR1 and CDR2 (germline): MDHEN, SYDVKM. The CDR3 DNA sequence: TGTGCCAGCAGTTTTCGCTTACAGGGGCCGTCGAACTACGAGCAGTACTTC. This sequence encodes CASSFRLQGPSNYEQYF.

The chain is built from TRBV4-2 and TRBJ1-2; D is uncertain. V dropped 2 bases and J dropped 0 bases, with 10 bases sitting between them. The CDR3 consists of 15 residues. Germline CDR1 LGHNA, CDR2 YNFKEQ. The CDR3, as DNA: TGTGCCAGCAGCCAAAGAGCAGTATCTAACTATGGCTACACCTTC. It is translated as CASSQRAVSNYGYTF.

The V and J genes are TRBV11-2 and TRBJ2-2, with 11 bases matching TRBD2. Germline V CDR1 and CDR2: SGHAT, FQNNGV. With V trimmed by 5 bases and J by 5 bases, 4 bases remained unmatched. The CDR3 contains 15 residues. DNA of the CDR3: TGTGCCAGCAGCCACCGGACTAGCGGGACCGGGGAGCTGTTTTTT. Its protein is CASSHRTSGTGELFF. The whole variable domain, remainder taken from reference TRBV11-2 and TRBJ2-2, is EAGVAQSPRYKIIEKRQSVAFWCNPISGHATLYWYQQILGQGPKLLIQFQNNGVVDDSQLPKDRFSAERLKGVDSTLKIQPAKLEDSAVYLCASSHRTSGTGELFFGEGSRLTVL.

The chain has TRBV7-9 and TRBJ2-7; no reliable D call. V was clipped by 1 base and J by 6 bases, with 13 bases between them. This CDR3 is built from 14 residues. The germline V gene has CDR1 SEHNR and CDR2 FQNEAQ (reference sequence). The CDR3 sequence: CASSLVDWNPEQYF. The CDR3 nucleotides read TGTGCCAGCAGCTTAGTTGACTGGAACCCCGAGCAGTACTTC. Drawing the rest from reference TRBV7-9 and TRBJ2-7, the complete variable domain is DTGVSQNPRHKITKRGQNVTFRCDPISEHNRLYWYRQTLGQGPEFLTYFQNEAQLEKSRLLSDRFSAERPKGSFSTLEIQRTEQGDSAMYLCASSLVDWNPEQYFGPGTRLTVT.

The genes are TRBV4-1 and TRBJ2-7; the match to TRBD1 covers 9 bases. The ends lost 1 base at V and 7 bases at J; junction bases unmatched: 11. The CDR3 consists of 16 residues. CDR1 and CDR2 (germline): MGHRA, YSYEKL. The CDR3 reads CASSQGTGVTLREQYF. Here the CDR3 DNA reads TGCGCCAGCAGCCAAGGGACAGGGGTGACTCTTAGAGAGCAGTACTTC.

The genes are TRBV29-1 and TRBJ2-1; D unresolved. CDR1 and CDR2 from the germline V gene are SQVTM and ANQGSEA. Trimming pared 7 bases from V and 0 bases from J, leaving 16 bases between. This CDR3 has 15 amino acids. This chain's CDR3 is CSGLVGFASYNEQFF. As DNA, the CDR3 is TGCAGCGGATTAGTTGGTTTCGCCTCCTACAATGAGCAGTTCTTC.

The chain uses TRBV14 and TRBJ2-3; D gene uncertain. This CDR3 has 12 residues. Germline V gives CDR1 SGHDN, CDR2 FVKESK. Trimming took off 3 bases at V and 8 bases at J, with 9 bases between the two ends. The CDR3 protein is CASSQSGRTQYF. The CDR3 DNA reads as TGTGCCAGCAGCCAGTCTGGCCGTACGCAGTATTTT.

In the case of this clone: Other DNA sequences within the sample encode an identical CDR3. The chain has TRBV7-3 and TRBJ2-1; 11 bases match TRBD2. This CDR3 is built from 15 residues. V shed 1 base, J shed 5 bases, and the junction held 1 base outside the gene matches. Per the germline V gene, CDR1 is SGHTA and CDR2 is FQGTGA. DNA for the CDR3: TGTGCCAGCAGCTTAAGACTAGCGGGGCACAATGAGCAGTTCTTC. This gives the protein CASSLRLAGHNEQFF.

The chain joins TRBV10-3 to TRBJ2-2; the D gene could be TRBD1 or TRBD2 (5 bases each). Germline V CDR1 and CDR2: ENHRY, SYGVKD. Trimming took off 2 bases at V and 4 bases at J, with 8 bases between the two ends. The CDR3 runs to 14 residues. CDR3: CAISELGATGELFF. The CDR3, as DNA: TGTGCCATCAGTGAGCTCGGGGCCACCGGGGAGCTGTTTTTT.

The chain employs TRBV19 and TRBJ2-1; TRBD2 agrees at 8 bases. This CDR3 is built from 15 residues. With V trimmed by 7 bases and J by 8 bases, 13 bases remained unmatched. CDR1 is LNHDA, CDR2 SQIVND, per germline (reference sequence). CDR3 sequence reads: CASTLSGTRFDEQFF. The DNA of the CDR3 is TGTGCCAGTACCCTGTCCGGGACTAGGTTCGATGAGCAGTTCTTC.

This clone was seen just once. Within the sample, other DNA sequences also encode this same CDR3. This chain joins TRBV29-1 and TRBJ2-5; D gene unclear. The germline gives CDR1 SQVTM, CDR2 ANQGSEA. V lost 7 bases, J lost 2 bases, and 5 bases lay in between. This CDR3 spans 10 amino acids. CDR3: CSALQETQYF. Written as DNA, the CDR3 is TGCAGCGCCCTACAAGAGACCCAGTACTTC.

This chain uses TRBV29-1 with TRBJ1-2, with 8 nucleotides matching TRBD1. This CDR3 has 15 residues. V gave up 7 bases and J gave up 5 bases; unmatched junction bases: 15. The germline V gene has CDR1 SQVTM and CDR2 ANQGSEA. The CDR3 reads CSARVVGTGVYGYTF. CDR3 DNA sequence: TGCAGCGCTCGTGTCGTTGGGACAGGAGTTTATGGCTACACCTTC. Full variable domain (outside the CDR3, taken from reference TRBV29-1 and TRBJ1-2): SAVISQKPSRDICQRGTSLTIQCQVDSQVTMMFWYRQQPGQSLTLIATANQGSEATYESGFVIDKFPISRPNLTFSTLTVSNMSPEDSSIYLCSARVVGTGVYGYTFGSGTRLTVV.

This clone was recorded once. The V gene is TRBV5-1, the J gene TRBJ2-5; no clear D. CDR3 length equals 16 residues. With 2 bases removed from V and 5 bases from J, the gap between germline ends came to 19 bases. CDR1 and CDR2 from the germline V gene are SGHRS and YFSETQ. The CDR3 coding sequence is TGCGCCAGCAGCTTAATGTTTGATAAATCCCTGGAGACCCAGTACTTC. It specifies CASSLMFDKSLETQYF. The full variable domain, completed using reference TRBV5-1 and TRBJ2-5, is KAGVTQTPRYLIKTRGQQVTLSCSPISGHRSVSWYQQTPGQGLQFLFEYFSETQRNKGNFPGRFSGRQFSNSRSEMNVSTLELGDSALYLCASSLMFDKSLETQYFGPGTRLLVL.

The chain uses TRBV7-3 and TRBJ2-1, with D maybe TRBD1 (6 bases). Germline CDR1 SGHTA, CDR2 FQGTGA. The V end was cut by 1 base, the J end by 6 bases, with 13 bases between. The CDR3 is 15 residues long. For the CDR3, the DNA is TGTGCCAGCAGCTTAAGGGACATAGGGGGCAATGAGCAGTTCTTC. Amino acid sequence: CASSLRDIGGNEQFF.

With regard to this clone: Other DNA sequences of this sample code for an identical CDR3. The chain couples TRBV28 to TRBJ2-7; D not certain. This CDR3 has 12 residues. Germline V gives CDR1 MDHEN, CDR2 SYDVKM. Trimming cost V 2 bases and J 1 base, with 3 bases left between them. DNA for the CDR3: TGTGCCAGCAGTTTAGCATCCTACGAGCAGTACTTC. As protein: CASSLASYEQYF.

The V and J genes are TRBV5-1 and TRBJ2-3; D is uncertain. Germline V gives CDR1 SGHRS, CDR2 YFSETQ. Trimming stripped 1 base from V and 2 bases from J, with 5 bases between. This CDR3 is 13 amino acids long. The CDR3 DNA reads TGCGCCAGCAGCTTGACGGTCACAGATACGCAGTATTTT. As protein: CASSLTVTDTQYF.

The CDR3, as DNA: TGTGCCAGCAGTCCCGGGCGGGGGCCTTCACTTGAAGCTTTCTTT. Amino acids: CASSPGRGPSLEAFF. This sequence joins TRBV6-5 and TRBJ1-1; D may be TRBD1 (6 bases). CDR1 and CDR2 (germline): MNHEY, SVGAGI. Trimming cost V 5 bases and J 7 bases, with 20 bases left between them. The CDR3 is 15 amino acids.

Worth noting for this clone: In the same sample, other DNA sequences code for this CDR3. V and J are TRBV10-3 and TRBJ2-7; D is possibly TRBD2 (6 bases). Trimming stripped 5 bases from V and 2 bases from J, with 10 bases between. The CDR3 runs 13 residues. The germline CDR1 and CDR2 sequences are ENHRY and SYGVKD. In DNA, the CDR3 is TGTGCCATCAGTCTTACTAGCACCTACGAGCAGTACTTC. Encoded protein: CAISLTSTYEQYF.

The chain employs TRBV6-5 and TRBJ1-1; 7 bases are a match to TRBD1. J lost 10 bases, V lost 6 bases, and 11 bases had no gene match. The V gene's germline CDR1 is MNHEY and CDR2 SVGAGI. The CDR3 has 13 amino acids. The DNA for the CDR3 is TGTGCCAGCAGATCCGTCTCGACAGGGATAGCTTTCTTT. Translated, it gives CASRSVSTGIAFF.

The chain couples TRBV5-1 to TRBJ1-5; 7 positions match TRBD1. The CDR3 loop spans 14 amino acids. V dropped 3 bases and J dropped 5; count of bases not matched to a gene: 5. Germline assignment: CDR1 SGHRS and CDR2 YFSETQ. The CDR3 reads CASSYGTADQPQHF. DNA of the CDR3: TGCGCCAGCAGCTACGGGACAGCGGATCAGCCCCAGCATTTT.

Here the CDR3 reads CASSDGGTLSYEQYF. DNA for the CDR3: TGTGCCAGCAGTGATGGGGGGACACTTTCCTACGAGCAGTACTTC. The chain uses TRBV6-1 and TRBJ2-7; tentatively, D is TRBD1 or TRBD2 (6 bases each). CDR1 and CDR2 from the germline V gene are MNHNS and SASEGT. Trimming shortened V by 3 bases and J by 1 base, and 13 bases separated the two germline ends. This CDR3 contains 15 residues.

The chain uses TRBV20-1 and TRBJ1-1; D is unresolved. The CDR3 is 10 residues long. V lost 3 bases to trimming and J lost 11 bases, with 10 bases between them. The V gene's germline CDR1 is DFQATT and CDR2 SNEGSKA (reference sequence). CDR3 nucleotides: TGCAGTGCTAGCCCCTTTGGCGCTTTCTTT. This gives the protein CSASPFGAFF.

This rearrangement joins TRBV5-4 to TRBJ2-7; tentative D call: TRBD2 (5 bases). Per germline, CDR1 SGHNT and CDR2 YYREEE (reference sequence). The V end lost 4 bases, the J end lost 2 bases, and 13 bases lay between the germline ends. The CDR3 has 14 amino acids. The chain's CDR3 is CASSAGLRTYEQYF. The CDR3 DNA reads TGTGCCAGCAGCGCCGGACTCCGCACCTACGAGCAGTACTTC.

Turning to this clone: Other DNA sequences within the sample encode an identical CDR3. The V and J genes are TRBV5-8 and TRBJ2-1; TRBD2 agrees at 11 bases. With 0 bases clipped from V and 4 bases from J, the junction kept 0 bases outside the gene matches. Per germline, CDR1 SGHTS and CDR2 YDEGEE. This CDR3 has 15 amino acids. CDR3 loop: CASSLGTSGYNEQFF. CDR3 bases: TGTGCCAGCAGCTTGGGGACTAGCGGGTACAATGAGCAGTTCTTC.

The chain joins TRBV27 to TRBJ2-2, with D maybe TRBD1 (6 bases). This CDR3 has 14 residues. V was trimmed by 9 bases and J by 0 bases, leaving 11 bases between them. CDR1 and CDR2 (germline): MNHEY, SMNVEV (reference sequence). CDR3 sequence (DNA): TGTGCCAGTACAGGGATGCCGAACACCGGGGAGCTGTTTTTT. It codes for CASTGMPNTGELFF.

CDR3 region: CASSYGGREPQHF. DNA for the CDR3: TGTGCCAGCAGTTACGGCGGGAGGGAGCCCCAGCATTTT. The chain uses TRBV6-6 and TRBJ1-5; D is ambiguous. V lost 2 bases to trimming and J lost 8 bases, with 10 bases between them. The CDR3 length is 13 residues. CDR1 is MNHNY and CDR2 is SVGAGI in the germline V gene (reference sequence).